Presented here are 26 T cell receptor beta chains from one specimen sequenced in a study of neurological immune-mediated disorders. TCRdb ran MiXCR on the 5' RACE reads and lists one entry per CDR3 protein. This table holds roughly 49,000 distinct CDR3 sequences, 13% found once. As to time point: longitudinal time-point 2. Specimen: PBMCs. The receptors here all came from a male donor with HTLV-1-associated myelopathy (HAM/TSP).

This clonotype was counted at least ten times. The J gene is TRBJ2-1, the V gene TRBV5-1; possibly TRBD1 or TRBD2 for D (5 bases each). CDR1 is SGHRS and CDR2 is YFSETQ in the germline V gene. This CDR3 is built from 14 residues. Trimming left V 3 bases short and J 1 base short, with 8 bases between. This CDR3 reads CASSWDPSYNEQFF. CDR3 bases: TGCGCCAGCAGCTGGGACCCATCCTACAATGAGCAGTTCTTC.

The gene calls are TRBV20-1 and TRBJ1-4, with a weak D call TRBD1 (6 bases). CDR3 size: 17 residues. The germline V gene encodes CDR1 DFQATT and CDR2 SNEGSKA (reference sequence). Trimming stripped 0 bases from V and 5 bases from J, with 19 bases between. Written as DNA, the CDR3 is TGCAGTGCTAGAGATTTCCCCGACAGGATTGGGAATGAAAAACTGTTTTTT. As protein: CSARDFPDRIGNEKLFF.

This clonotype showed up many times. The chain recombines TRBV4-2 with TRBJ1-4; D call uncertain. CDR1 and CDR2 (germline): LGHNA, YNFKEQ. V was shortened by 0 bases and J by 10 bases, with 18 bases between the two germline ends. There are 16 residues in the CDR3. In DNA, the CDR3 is TGTGCCAGCAGCCAAGATGCCAACACTGGAGAGGGAAAACTGTTTTTT. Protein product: CASSQDANTGEGKLFF.

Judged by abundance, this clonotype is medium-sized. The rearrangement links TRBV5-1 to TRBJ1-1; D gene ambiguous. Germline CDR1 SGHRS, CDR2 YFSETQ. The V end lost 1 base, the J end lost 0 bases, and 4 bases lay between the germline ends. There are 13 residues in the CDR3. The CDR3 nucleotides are TGCGCCAGCAGCTTGCGGATGAACACTGAAGCTTTCTTT. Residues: CASSLRMNTEAFF.

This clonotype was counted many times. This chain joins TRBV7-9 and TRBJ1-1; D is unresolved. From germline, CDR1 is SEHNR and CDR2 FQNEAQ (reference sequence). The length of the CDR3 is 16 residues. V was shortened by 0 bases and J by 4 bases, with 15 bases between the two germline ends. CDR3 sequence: CASSLAVLTGSTEAFF. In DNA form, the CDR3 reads TGTGCCAGCAGCTTAGCGGTTCTGACTGGGAGCACTGAAGCTTTCTTT.

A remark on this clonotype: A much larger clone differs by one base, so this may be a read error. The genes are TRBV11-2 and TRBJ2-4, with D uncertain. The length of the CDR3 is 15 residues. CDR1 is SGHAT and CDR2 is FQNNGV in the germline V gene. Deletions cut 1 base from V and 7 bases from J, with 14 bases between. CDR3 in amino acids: CASSLGLVHRNIQYF. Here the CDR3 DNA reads TGTGCCAGCAGCTTAGGGCTTGTGCATCGGAACATTCAGTACTTC. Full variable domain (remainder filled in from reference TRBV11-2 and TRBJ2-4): EAGVAQSPRYKIIEKRQSVAFWCNPISGHATLYWYQQILGQGPKLLIQFQNNGVVDDSQLPKDRFSAERLKGVDSTLKIQPAKLEDSAVYLCASSLGLVHRNIQYFGAGTRLSVL.

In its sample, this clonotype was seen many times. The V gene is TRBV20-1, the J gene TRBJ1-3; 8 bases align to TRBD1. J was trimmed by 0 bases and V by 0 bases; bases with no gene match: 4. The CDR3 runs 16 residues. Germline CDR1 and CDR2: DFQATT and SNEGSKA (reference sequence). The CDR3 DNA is TGCAGTGCTAGAGATTCAGGGGGCTCCTCTGGAAACACCATATATTTT. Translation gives CSARDSGGSSGNTIYF.

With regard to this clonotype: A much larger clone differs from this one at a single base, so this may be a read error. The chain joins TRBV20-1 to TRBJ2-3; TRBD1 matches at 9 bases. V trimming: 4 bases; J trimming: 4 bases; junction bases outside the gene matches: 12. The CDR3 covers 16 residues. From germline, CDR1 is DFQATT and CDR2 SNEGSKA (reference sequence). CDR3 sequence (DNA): TGCAGTGCTACAGGGACAGGGAATATACCATCAGATACGCAGTATTTT. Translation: CSATGTGNIPSDTQYF.

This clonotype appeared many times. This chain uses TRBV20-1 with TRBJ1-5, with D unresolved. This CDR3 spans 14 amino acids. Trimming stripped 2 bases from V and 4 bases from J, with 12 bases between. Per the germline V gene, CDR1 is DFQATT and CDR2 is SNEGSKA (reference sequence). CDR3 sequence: CSARPGYNNQPQHF. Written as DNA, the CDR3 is TGCAGTGCTAGACCGGGATACAATAATCAGCCCCAGCATTTT.

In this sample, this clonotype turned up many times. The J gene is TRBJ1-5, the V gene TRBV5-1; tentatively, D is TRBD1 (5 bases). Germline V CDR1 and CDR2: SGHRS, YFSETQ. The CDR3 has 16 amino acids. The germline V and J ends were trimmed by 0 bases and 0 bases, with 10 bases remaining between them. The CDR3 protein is CASSLGPGSSNQPQHF. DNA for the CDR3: TGCGCCAGCAGCTTGGGTCCAGGGTCTAGCAATCAGCCCCAGCATTTT.

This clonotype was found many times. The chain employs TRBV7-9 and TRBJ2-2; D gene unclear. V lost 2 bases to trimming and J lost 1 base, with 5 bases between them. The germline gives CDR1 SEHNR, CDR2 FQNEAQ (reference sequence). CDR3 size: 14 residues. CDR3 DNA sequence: TGTGCCAGCAGCTTACTAGAGAACACCGGGGAGCTGTTTTTT. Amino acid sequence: CASSLLENTGELFF.

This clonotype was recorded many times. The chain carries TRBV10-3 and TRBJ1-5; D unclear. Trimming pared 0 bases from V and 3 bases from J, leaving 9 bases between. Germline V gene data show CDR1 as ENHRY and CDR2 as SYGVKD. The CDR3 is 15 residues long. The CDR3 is CAISESRGPNQPQHF. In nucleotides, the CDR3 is TGTGCCATCAGTGAGTCTCGGGGTCCCAATCAGCCCCAGCATTTT.

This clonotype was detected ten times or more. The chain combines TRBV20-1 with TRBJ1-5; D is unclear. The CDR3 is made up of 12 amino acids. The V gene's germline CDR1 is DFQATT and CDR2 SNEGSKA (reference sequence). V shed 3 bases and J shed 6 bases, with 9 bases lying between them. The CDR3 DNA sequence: TGCAGTGCTAGCAGGCGGGCTCAGCCCCAGCATTTT. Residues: CSASRRAQPQHF.

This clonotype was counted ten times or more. DNA for the CDR3: TGTGCCAGCAGCCCGGACGGTGCAACTAATGAAAAACTGTTTTTT. Translated, it gives CASSPDGATNEKLFF. The chain uses TRBV7-2 and TRBJ1-4; D is uncertain. V was shortened by 5 bases and J by 0 bases, with 10 bases between the two germline ends. The CDR3 has 15 residues. Germline-derived CDR1 and CDR2 are SGHTA and FQGNSA.

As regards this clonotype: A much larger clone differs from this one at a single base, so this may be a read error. The CDR3 DNA is TGTGCCCGCAGCAAATATACAGGGACTGAAGCTTTCTTT. This translates into CARSKYTGTEAFF. This chain links TRBV9 with TRBJ1-1; D is perhaps TRBD1 (6 bases). Germline V gene data show CDR1 as SGDLS and CDR2 as YYNGEE. The CDR3 is made up of 13 amino acids. Based on the CDR3 plus reference TRBV9 and TRBJ1-1, the full variable domain is DSGVTQTPKHLITATGQRVTLRCSPRSGDLSVYWYQQSLDQGLQFLIQYYNGEERAKGNILERFSAQQFPDLHSELNLSSLELGDSALYFCARSKYTGTEAFFGQGTRLTVV.

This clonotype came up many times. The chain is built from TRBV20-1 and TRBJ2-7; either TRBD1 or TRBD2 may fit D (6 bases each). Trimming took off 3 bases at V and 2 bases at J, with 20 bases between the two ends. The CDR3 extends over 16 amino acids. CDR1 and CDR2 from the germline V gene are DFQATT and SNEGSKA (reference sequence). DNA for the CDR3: TGCAGTGCTAGTAGTGTGGATTACAGGGAGGCCTACGAGCAGTACTTC. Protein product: CSASSVDYREAYEQYF.

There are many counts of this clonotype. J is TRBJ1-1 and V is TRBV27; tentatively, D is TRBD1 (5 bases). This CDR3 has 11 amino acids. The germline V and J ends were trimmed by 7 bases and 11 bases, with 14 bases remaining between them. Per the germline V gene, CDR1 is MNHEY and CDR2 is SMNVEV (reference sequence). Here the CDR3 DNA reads TGTGCCAGCACCTCGGGGACTCGGGCTTTCTTT. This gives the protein CASTSGTRAFF.

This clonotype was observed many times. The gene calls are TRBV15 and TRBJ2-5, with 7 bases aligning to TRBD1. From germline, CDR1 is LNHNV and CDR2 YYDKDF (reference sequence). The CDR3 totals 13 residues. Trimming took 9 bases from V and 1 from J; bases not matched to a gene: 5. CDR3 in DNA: TGTGCCACGACACAGGGGTCCCAAGAGACCCAGTACTTC. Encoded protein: CATTQGSQETQYF.

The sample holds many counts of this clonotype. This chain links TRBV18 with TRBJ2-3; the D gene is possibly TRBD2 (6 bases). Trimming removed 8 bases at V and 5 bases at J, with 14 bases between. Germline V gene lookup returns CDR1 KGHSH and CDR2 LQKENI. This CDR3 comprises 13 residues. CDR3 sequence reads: CASPGKEGDTQYF. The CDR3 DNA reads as TGTGCCAGCCCAGGGAAGGAGGGAGATACGCAGTATTTT.

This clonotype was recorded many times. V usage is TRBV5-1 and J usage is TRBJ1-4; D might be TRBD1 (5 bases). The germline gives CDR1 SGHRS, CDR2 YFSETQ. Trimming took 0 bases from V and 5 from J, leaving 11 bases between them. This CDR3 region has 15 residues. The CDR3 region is CASSLAGTGNEKLFF. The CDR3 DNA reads TGCGCCAGCAGCTTGGCCGGGACGGGGAATGAAAAACTGTTTTTT.

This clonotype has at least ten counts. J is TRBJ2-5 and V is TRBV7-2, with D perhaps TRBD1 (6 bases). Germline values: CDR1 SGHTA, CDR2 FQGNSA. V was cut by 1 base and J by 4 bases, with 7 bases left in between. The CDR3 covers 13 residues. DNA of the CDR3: TGTGCCAGCAGCTTAGTGACAGGAGAGACCCAGTACTTC. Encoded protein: CASSLVTGETQYF. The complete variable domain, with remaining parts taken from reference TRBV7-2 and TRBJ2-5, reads GAGVSQSPSNKVTEKGKDVELRCDPISGHTALYWYRQSLGQGLEFLIYFQGNSAPDKSGLPSDRFSAERTGGSVSTLTIQRTQQEDSAVYLCASSLVTGETQYFGPGTRLLVL.

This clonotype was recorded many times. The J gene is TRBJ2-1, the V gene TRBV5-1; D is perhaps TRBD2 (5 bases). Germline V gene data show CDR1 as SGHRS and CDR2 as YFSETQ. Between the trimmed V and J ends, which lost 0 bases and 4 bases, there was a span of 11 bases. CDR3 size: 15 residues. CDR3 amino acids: CASSLAGVSYNEQFF. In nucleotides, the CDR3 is TGCGCCAGCAGCTTGGCCGGGGTGTCATACAATGAGCAGTTCTTC. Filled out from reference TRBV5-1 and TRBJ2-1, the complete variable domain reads KAGVTQTPRYLIKTRGQQVTLSCSPISGHRSVSWYQQTPGQGLQFLFEYFSETQRNKGNFPGRFSGRQFSNSRSEMNVSTLELGDSALYLCASSLAGVSYNEQFFGPGTRLTVL.

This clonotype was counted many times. The CDR3 loop reads CASSDPQGANEKLFF. Written as DNA, the CDR3 is TGCGCCAGCAGCGACCCTCAAGGAGCTAATGAAAAACTGTTTTTT. V usage is TRBV5-1 and J usage is TRBJ1-4; D is uncertain. Trimming stripped 4 bases from V and 3 bases from J, with 13 bases between. CDR1 SGHRS and CDR2 YFSETQ come from the germline V gene. This CDR3 spans 15 amino acids.

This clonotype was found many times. The CDR3 nucleotides read TGTGCCAGCAACCCGACCGGGTCCGGGGAGCTGTTTTTT. Translated: CASNPTGSGELFF. V is TRBV5-5 and J is TRBJ2-2; D gene unclear. With 6 bases removed from V and 6 bases from J, the gap between germline ends came to 12 bases. The length of the CDR3 is 13 residues. Germline assignment: CDR1 SGHKS and CDR2 YYEKEE (reference sequence).

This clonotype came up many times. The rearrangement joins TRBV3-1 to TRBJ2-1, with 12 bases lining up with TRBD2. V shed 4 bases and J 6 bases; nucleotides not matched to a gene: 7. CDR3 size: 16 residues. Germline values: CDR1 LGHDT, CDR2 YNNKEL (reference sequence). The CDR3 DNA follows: TGTGCCAGCAGCCGCCTCCTAGCGGGAGGGGTCAATGAGCAGTTCTTC. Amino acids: CASSRLLAGGVNEQFF.

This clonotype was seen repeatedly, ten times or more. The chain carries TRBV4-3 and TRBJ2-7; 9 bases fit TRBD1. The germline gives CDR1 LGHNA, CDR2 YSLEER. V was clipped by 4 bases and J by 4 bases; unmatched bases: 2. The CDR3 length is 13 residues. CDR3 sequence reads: CASSRGQGYEQYF. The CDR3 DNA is TGCGCCAGCAGCCGAGGACAGGGGTACGAGCAGTACTTC.